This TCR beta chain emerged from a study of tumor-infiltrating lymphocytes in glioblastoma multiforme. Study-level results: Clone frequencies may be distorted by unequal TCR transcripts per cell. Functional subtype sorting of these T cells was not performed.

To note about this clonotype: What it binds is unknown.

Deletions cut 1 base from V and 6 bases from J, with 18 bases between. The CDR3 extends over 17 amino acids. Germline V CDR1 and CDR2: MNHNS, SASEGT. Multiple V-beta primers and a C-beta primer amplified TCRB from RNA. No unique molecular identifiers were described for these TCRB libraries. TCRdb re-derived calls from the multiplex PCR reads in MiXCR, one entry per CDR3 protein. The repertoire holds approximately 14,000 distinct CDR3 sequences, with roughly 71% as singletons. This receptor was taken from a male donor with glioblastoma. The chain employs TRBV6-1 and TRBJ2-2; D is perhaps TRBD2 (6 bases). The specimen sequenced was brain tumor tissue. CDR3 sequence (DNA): TGTGCCAGCAGTGAAGGGGGGGACTGGAGCGATCCCGGGGAGCTGTTTTTT. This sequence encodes CASSEGGDWSDPGELFF.